These T cell receptor beta chains were read from a single sample in a study of blood T cells in healthy people across ages. TCRdb re-called the 5' RACE reads with MiXCR, one entry per CDR3 protein. The sample yields approximately 1.5 million distinct CDR3 sequences, roughly two fifths seen once. Sequencing was performed on blood. These receptors all stem from a woman between 18 and 29 years old in good health. CDR3s include the opening cysteine and the closing phenylalanine or tryptophan. Fields, in order: D gene, V gene, clone size, J gene, CDR3 protein, CDR3 DNA. D genes are given only for firm matches. Size is omitted from some rows. Given values are once, few, many or a class for expanded clones.

d_call: .
v_call: TRBV11-2
clone_size: few
j_call: TRBJ2-3
cdr3_aa: CASSWFRTDTQYF
cdr3_nt: TGTGCCAGCAGCTGGTTTCGAACAGATACGCAGTATTTT

d_call: .
v_call: TRBV7-3
clone_size: .
j_call: TRBJ1-2
cdr3_aa: CASSPLRQSTRYGYTF
cdr3_nt: TGTGCCAGCAGCCCATTGCGGCAGTCGACCCGCTATGGCTACACCTTC

d_call: TRBD1
v_call: TRBV7-9
clone_size: .
j_call: TRBJ1-1
cdr3_aa: CASSLVTGQGSTEAFF
cdr3_nt: TGTGCCAGCAGCTTAGTGACGGGACAGGGAAGCACTGAAGCTTTCTTT

d_call: TRBD2
v_call: TRBV20-1
clone_size: .
j_call: TRBJ2-4
cdr3_aa: CSAGTSEGQNIQYF
cdr3_nt: TGCAGTGCTGGGACTAGCGAGGGGCAAAACATTCAGTACTTC

d_call: .
v_call: TRBV6-1
clone_size: .
j_call: TRBJ2-7
cdr3_aa: CAAKRQVDSYEQYF
cdr3_nt: TGTGCCGCAAAGAGACAGGTCGACTCCTACGAGCAGTACTTC

d_call: .
v_call: TRBV20-1
clone_size: .
j_call: TRBJ1-5
cdr3_aa: CSALNRALHQPQHF
cdr3_nt: TGCAGTGCTCTCAATCGGGCACTGCATCAGCCCCAGCATTTT

d_call: .
v_call: TRBV6-5
clone_size: .
j_call: TRBJ2-7
cdr3_aa: CASSRRLGRYEQYF
cdr3_nt: TGTGCCAGCAGTCGACGACTAGGTAGATACGAGCAGTACTTC

d_call: .
v_call: TRBV5-1
clone_size: .
j_call: TRBJ2-5
cdr3_aa: CASSRTRDPVETQYF
cdr3_nt: TGCGCCAGCAGCCGCACCCGGGACCCTGTAGAGACCCAGTACTTC

d_call: .
v_call: TRBV27
clone_size: .
j_call: TRBJ2-1
cdr3_aa: CASSPTVNEQFF
cdr3_nt: TGTGCCAGCAGCCCGACTGTCAATGAGCAGTTCTTC

d_call: TRBD1
v_call: TRBV3-1
clone_size: .
j_call: TRBJ2-2
cdr3_aa: CASSQVDRVGTGELFF
cdr3_nt: TGTGCCAGCAGCCAAGTAGACAGGGTCGGTACCGGGGAGCTGTTTTTT

d_call: TRBD2
v_call: TRBV14
clone_size: .
j_call: TRBJ2-1
cdr3_aa: CASSQGGAGAVREQFF
cdr3_nt: TGTGCCAGCAGCCAGGGCGGAGCGGGGGCTGTTCGTGAGCAGTTCTTC

d_call: .
v_call: TRBV5-1
clone_size: few
j_call: TRBJ2-2
cdr3_aa: CASRGGNTGELFF
cdr3_nt: TGCGCCAGCAGAGGCGGGAACACCGGGGAGCTGTTTTTT

d_call: TRBD1
v_call: TRBV7-2
clone_size: few
j_call: TRBJ1-1
cdr3_aa: CASRGGDRGTEAFF
cdr3_nt: TGTGCCAGCAGGGGGGGGGACAGAGGCACTGAAGCTTTCTTT

d_call: .
v_call: TRBV6-5
clone_size: .
j_call: TRBJ1-6
cdr3_aa: CASSYSKAGITLHF
cdr3_nt: TGCGCCAGCAGTTACTCGAAGGCAGGGATCACCCTCCACTTT

d_call: TRBD2
v_call: TRBV5-1
clone_size: few
j_call: TRBJ2-1
cdr3_aa: CASSLGGTRSNEQFF
cdr3_nt: TGCGCCAGCAGCTTGGGGGGGACTAGGTCTAATGAGCAGTTCTTC

d_call: .
v_call: TRBV27
clone_size: .
j_call: TRBJ2-5
cdr3_aa: CASSPRLHQETQYF
cdr3_nt: TGTGCCAGCAGTCCTCGACTACACCAAGAGACCCAGTACTTC

d_call: .
v_call: TRBV12-3/TRBV12-4
clone_size: .
j_call: TRBJ1-1
cdr3_aa: CASSLGKQVEAFF
cdr3_nt: TGTGCCAGCAGTTTGGGGAAGCAGGTCGAAGCTTTCTTT

d_call: .
v_call: TRBV20-1
clone_size: few
j_call: TRBJ2-1
cdr3_aa: CSARDAGIYSYNEQFF
cdr3_nt: TGCAGTGCTAGAGATGCGGGGATTTACTCCTACAATGAGCAGTTCTTC

d_call: .
v_call: TRBV21-1
clone_size: .
j_call: TRBJ2-1
cdr3_aa: CARMGGRRYNEQFF
cdr3_nt: TGTGCCAGGATGGGGGGGCGAAGGTACAATGAGCAGTTCTTC

d_call: TRBD2
v_call: TRBV7-6
clone_size: .
j_call: TRBJ2-1
cdr3_aa: CASTAGDNEQFF
cdr3_nt: TGTGCCAGCACCGCGGGGGACAATGAGCAGTTCTTC

d_call: .
v_call: TRBV5-1
clone_size: .
j_call: TRBJ2-6
cdr3_aa: CASSPTGGANVLTF
cdr3_nt: TGCGCCAGCAGTCCAACTGGTGGGGCCAACGTCCTGACTTTC

d_call: .
v_call: TRBV6-1
clone_size: .
j_call: TRBJ2-7
cdr3_aa: CASSEASGSYEQYF
cdr3_nt: TGTGCCAGCAGTGAAGCCTCGGGCTCCTACGAGCAGTACTTC

d_call: .
v_call: TRBV7-9
clone_size: few
j_call: TRBJ2-7
cdr3_aa: CASSLNGLTSYEQYF
cdr3_nt: TGTGCCAGCAGCCTTAACGGACTGACCTCCTACGAGCAGTACTTC

d_call: .
v_call: TRBV14
clone_size: few
j_call: TRBJ2-3
cdr3_aa: CASSLILADTQYF
cdr3_nt: TGTGCCAGCAGCCTTATCCTCGCAGATACGCAGTATTTT

d_call: .
v_call: TRBV11-2
clone_size: .
j_call: TRBJ2-2
cdr3_aa: CASSLWRDTGELFF
cdr3_nt: TGTGCCAGCAGCCTCTGGCGGGATACCGGGGAGCTGTTTTTT

d_call: TRBD1
v_call: TRBV7-9
clone_size: .
j_call: TRBJ1-4
cdr3_aa: CASTQGYRGEKLFF
cdr3_nt: TGTGCCAGCACCCAGGGGTACAGGGGAGAAAAACTGTTTTTT

d_call: .
v_call: TRBV29-1
clone_size: many
j_call: TRBJ1-1
cdr3_aa: CSASGRMNTEAFF
cdr3_nt: TGCAGCGCCTCGGGACGGATGAACACTGAAGCTTTCTTT

d_call: .
v_call: TRBV7-9
clone_size: .
j_call: TRBJ1-1
cdr3_aa: CASSLAMWGDAEAFF
cdr3_nt: TGTGCCAGCAGCTTAGCGATGTGGGGAGACGCTGAAGCTTTCTTT

d_call: .
v_call: TRBV7-3
clone_size: .
j_call: TRBJ2-3
cdr3_aa: CASSDGGISTDTQYF
cdr3_nt: TGTGCCAGCAGCGACGGGGGTATCAGCACAGATACGCAGTATTTT

d_call: .
v_call: TRBV20-1
clone_size: .
j_call: TRBJ2-3
cdr3_aa: CSATGRSTDTQYF
cdr3_nt: TGCAGTGCTACGGGACGGAGCACAGATACGCAGTATTTT

d_call: TRBD1
v_call: TRBV2
clone_size: once
j_call: TRBJ2-5
cdr3_aa: CASTRDRVQETQYF
cdr3_nt: TGTGCCAGCACCCGAGACAGGGTCCAAGAGACCCAGTACTTC

d_call: .
v_call: TRBV4-3
clone_size: few
j_call: TRBJ2-7
cdr3_aa: CASSLGAGNYEQYF
cdr3_nt: TGCGCCAGCAGCCTAGGGGCGGGGAACTACGAGCAGTACTTC

d_call: .
v_call: TRBV18
clone_size: many
j_call: TRBJ2-3
cdr3_aa: CASSPTGTDTQYF
cdr3_nt: TGTGCCAGCAGCCCGACAGGCACAGATACGCAGTATTTT

d_call: .
v_call: TRBV20-1
clone_size: .
j_call: TRBJ1-5
cdr3_aa: CSGRTYSNQPQHF
cdr3_nt: TGCAGTGGAAGGACTTATAGCAATCAGCCCCAGCATTTT

d_call: .
v_call: TRBV3-1
clone_size: few
j_call: TRBJ1-2
cdr3_aa: CAISGPANYGYTF
cdr3_nt: TGTGCCATCTCAGGGCCCGCTAACTATGGCTACACCTTC

d_call: .
v_call: TRBV4-1
clone_size: once
j_call: TRBJ1-1
cdr3_aa: CASSQDLGILNTEAFF
cdr3_nt: TGCGCCAGCAGCCAAGATCTAGGAATCCTGAACACTGAAGCTTTCTTT

d_call: .
v_call: TRBV2
clone_size: .
j_call: TRBJ2-4
cdr3_aa: CASSGWEFLAKNIQYF
cdr3_nt: TGTGCCAGCAGTGGTTGGGAATTTCTAGCCAAAAACATTCAGTACTTC

d_call: .
v_call: TRBV15
clone_size: few
j_call: TRBJ2-3
cdr3_aa: CATVSSFYPSTDTQYF
cdr3_nt: TGTGCCACGGTCTCCAGCTTTTACCCTAGCACAGATACGCAGTATTTT

d_call: .
v_call: TRBV4-2
clone_size: .
j_call: TRBJ1-6
cdr3_aa: CASSYRGGTDSPLHF
cdr3_nt: TGTGCCAGCAGCTACCGTGGGGGTACGGATTCACCCCTCCACTTT

d_call: TRBD1
v_call: TRBV3-1
clone_size: .
j_call: TRBJ1-1
cdr3_aa: CASGKTGTEAFF
cdr3_nt: TGTGCCAGCGGAAAGACAGGGACCGAAGCTTTCTTT

d_call: TRBD2
v_call: TRBV3-1
clone_size: few
j_call: TRBJ2-1
cdr3_aa: CASSQDSSGGLYYNEQFF
cdr3_nt: TGTGCCAGCAGCCAAGATTCCAGCGGGGGACTTTATTACAATGAGCAGTTCTTC

d_call: .
v_call: TRBV6-2/TRBV6-3
clone_size: once
j_call: TRBJ2-7
cdr3_aa: CASSYGEHPRIYEQYF
cdr3_nt: TGTGCCAGCAGTTACGGAGAACACCCCAGAATATACGAGCAGTACTTC

d_call: TRBD1
v_call: TRBV6-2/TRBV6-3
clone_size: .
j_call: TRBJ1-5
cdr3_aa: CASRQGLGQPQHF
cdr3_nt: TGTGCCAGCAGACAGGGGCTGGGACAGCCCCAGCATTTT

d_call: .
v_call: TRBV28
clone_size: .
j_call: TRBJ2-7
cdr3_aa: CASRLQRYEQYF
cdr3_nt: TGTGCCAGCAGGCTTCAAAGATACGAGCAGTACTTC

d_call: TRBD1
v_call: TRBV29-1
clone_size: .
j_call: TRBJ1-2
cdr3_aa: CSVEQDRANYGYTF
cdr3_nt: TGCAGCGTTGAGCAGGACAGGGCTAACTATGGCTACACCTTC

d_call: .
v_call: TRBV3-1
clone_size: .
j_call: TRBJ1-1
cdr3_aa: CASSQEQLLFNTEAFF
cdr3_nt: TGTGCCAGCAGCCAAGAGCAACTCCTTTTCAACACTGAAGCTTTCTTT

d_call: TRBD1
v_call: TRBV20-1
clone_size: few
j_call: TRBJ2-5
cdr3_aa: CSARGQGVETQYF
cdr3_nt: TGCAGTGCTAGGGGACAGGGGGTGGAGACCCAGTACTTC

d_call: TRBD2
v_call: TRBV12-3/TRBV12-4
clone_size: .
j_call: TRBJ2-3
cdr3_aa: CASSQRGEETDTQYF
cdr3_nt: TGTGCCAGCAGTCAACGGGGGGAGGAGACAGATACGCAGTATTTT

d_call: .
v_call: TRBV20-1
clone_size: .
j_call: TRBJ2-1
cdr3_aa: CSAKFIDEQFF
cdr3_nt: TGCAGTGCTAAATTTATCGATGAGCAGTTCTTC

d_call: .
v_call: TRBV15
clone_size: .
j_call: TRBJ2-3
cdr3_aa: CATSRDGGPTDTQYF
cdr3_nt: TGTGCCACCAGCAGAGACGGGGGACCCACAGATACGCAGTATTTT

d_call: .
v_call: TRBV20-1
clone_size: few
j_call: TRBJ1-4
cdr3_aa: CSATNLQGVSEKLFF
cdr3_nt: TGCAGTGCTACCAACCTTCAGGGTGTAAGTGAAAAACTGTTTTTT